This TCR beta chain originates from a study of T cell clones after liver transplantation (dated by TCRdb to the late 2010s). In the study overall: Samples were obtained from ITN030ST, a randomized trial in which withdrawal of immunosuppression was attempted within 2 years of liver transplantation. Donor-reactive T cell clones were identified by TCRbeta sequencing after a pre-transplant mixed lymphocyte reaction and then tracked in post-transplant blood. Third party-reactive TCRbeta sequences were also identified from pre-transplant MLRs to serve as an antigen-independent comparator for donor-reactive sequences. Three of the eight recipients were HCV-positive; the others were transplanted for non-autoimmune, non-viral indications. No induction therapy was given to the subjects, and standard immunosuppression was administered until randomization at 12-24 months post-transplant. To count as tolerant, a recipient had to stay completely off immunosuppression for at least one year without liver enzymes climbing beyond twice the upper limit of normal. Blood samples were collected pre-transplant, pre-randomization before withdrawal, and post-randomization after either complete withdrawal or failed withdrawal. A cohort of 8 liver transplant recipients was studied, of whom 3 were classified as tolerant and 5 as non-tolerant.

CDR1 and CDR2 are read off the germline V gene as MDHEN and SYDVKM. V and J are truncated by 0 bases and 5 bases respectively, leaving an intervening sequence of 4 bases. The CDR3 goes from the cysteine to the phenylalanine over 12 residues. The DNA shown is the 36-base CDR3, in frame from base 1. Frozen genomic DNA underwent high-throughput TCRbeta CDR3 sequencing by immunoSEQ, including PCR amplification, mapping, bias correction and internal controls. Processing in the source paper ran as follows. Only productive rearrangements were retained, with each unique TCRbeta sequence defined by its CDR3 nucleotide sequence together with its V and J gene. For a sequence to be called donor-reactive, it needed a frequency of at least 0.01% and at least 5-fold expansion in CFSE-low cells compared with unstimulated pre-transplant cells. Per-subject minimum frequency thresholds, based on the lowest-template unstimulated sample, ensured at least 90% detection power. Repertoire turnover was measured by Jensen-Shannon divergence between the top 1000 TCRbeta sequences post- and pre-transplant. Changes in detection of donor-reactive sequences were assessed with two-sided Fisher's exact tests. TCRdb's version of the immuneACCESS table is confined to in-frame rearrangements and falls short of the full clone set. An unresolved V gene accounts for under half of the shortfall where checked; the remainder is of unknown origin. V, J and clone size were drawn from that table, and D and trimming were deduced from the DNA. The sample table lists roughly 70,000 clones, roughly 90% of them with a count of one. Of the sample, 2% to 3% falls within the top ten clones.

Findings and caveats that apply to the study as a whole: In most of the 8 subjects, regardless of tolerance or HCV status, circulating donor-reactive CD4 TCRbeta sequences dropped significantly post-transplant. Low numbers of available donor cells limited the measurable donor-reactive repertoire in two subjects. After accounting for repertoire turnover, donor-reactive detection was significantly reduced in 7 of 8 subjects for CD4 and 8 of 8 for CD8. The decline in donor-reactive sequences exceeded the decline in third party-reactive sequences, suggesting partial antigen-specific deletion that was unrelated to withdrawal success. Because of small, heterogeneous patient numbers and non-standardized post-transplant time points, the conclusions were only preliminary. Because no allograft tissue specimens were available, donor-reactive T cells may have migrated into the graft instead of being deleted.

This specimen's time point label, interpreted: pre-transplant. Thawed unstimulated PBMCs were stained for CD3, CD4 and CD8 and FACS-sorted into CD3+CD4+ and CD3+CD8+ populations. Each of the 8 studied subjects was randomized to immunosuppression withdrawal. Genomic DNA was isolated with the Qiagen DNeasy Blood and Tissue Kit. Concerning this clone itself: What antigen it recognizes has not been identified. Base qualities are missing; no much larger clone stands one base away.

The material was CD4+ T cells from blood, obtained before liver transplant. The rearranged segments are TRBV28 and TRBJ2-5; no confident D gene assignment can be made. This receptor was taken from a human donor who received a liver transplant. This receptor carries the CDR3 CASSLWGETQYF. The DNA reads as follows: TGTGCCAGCAGTTTATGGGGTGAGACCCAGTACTTC. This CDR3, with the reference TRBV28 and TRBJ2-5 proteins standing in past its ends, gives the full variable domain DVKVTQSSRYLVKRTGEKVFLECVQDMDHENMFWYRQDPGLGLRLIYFSYDVKMKEKGDIPEGYSVSREKKERFSLILESASTNQTSMYLCASSLWGETQYFGPGTRLLVL.